One TCR beta chain is described in this entry. The antigen remains unidentified. TCRdb re-analysed the reads in MiXCR, keeping a single row per CDR3 protein. The data contain around 550,000 distinct CDR3 sequences, about 26% of them singletons. This sample is part of a study of T cell repertoires in cytomegalovirus infection. Turning to the study itself: It can be stated that public TCR beta signatures indicated CMV infection as well as a matching HLA type. Study-wide results and caveats: HLA-C-restricted CMV clonotypes gave the most frequent clonotype in two of eight donors. Adding up the frequency of public TCR beta families identified people who carried CMV plus the relevant HLA.

The sequence came from a human donor in good health (CMV status not recorded). Some clones in this sample may be carry-over from other donors' samples. Material: PBMCs.

CDR3 coding DNA: TGTGCCATCACGGACGTTAGTGGGTCACCCCTCCACTTT. The encoded protein is CAITDVSGSPLHF. V usage is TRBV10-3 and J usage is TRBJ1-6; D is unresolved. The CDR3 contains 13 residues. Trimming shortened V by 7 bases and J by 10 bases, and 14 bases separated the two germline ends. CDR1 and CDR2 from the germline V gene are ENHRY and SYGVKD.